This TCR beta chain was sequenced in a study of beta chain features in type 1 diabetes. Overall study findings and caveats: The study notes PCR might favor shorter templates equally in patients and controls. Comparison showed that naive, central memory and Treg TCRB repertoires appeared more similar among patients than among healthy donors.

A few counts support this clone. Its antigen remains unknown. Other DNA sequences of this sample code for an identical CDR3. The entirety of the isolated RNA underwent reverse transcription, so expressed TCRB transcripts were sequenced. Using immunoSEQ multiplex PCR, the repertoire was profiled, and TCRdb retains in-frame clones only, with some absent. The sample records hundreds of thousands of clones, about 29% being singletons. Every donor provided one heparinised blood draw, which averaged approximately 120 mL. Germline CDR1 reads SGHTA; CDR2 reads FQGNSA. This CDR3 region has 15 residues. With V trimmed by 1 base and J by 3 bases, 1 base remained unmatched.

The TCR comes from a man aged 18 to 29 in good health. The sequencing input was naive CD4+ T cells from blood. The chain uses TRBV7-2 and TRBJ2-1, with 9 bases that match TRBD2. Written as DNA, the CDR3 is TGTGCCAGCAGCTTAGAGACTAGCGGCTACAATGAGCAGTTCTTC. This encodes CASSLETSGYNEQFF.